This entry describes one T cell receptor beta chain. Its antigen is currently not known. There are no base qualities to consult, and no much larger clone falls within one base. The record originates from a study of T cell responses to AZD1222 COVID-19 vaccine (dated by TCRdb to the early 2020s). Concerning the study at large: A total of 233 trial participants underwent TCR sequencing, of whom more than 200 had received two doses of AZD1222 and around 25 had received two doses of the MenACWY control vaccine. Trial participants were enrolled by age into subgroups of 18-55, 56-69 and 70-plus years, and approximately 150, 30 and 60 TCR-sequenced participants, respectively, were included in these subgroups.

The investigation overall reported the following: Reportedly, almost half of the unique spike-specific TCRs recognized epitopes lying outside the regions that are mutated in the B.1.351 and B.1.1.7 variants. Conclusions about previously exposed vaccinees were limited because only five to seven AZD1222 recipients were SARS-CoV-2 seropositive at baseline. Participants were mostly white British, with more females than males. The authors suggested clonal diversity may have been underestimated. The whole spike protein was spanned by vaccine-associated CD4 TCRs, and dominant responses were seen in regions 160-218 and 743-854. After two AZD1222 doses, spike-specific TCR breadth and depth were significantly higher than at day 0 and than in MenACWY recipients. Because no day 14 peak-response samples were available, the repertoires could be characterized only after the peak T cell response. In the small 56-69-year group, the increase in depth fell short of significance, most likely because of low power.

In light of the paper, this sample's time point label describes: about 28 days (+/-7) after the second vaccine dose. The label giving this sample's treatment or condition can be read as: meningococcal conjugate vaccine given as trial control. Vaccinee samples were obtained from the UK trials COV001 and COV002, which included a single-blind randomized controlled phase 2/3 trial of AZD1222 (ChAdOx1 nCoV-19) in healthy adults. For TCRbeta chain sequencing, PBMC samples were collected from trial participants at day 0 and at day 28 after the second dose. After removal of 0 bases from V and 8 bases from J, the junction retains 15 bases not matched to a gene. The CDR3 measures 17 amino acids from cysteine to phenylalanine. Only the CDR3 part of the read is kept: 51 bases, read in frame from the first base. CDR1 and CDR2 (SEHNR, FQNEAQ) derive from the germline V gene (reference sequence). The CDR3 regions of human TCRbeta chains were subjected to immunosequencing. As for how the authors treated the data: TCRs in the repertoires were matched against a reference library of SARS-CoV-2-specific TCRs that had been generated with the MIRA antigen-specificity platform. Breadth meant the fraction of unique TCRs that were SARS-CoV-2-associated, whereas depth meant the fraction of total T cells that were SARS-CoV-2-associated. Using the MIRA data, each spike-specific TCR was mapped to the spike region that the TCR reacts to and placed in a CD4 or CD8 class. Log10-transformed breadth and depth values were compared by one-way ANOVA with Sidak's multiple comparisons tests. Here the immuneACCESS table is served through TCRdb, limited to in-frame sequences with V and J called. Missing clones are a known gap in these copies; in checked studies unresolved V genes cover under half, and the rest lacks a known reason. V and J calls plus clone size are reproduced from that table; the DNA served to infer D and trimming. The sample contains over 150,000 clones, approximately 92% of them found a single time. The ten largest clones add up to under 1.1% of the sample.

This TCR derives from an adult who received the MenACWY meningococcal vaccine as a control. The rearrangement joined TRBV7-9 to TRBJ1-2; TRBD1 agrees with 7 junctional bases. The sequencing used peripheral blood, collected 28 days after the second dose of the MenACWY control vaccine. The nucleotide sequence is given as TGTGCCAGCAGCTTAGCGCTGGGGCAGGGGGGTATAAGGGGCTACACCTTC. Translated, this gives CASSLALGQGGIRGYTF.